A selection of T cell receptor beta chains follows, all from one sample in a study of T-cell reconstitution after alpha-beta-depleted transplantation in children. TCRdb called the PCR reads again in MiXCR, with one record for every CDR3 protein. This repertoire shows roughly 420,000 distinct CDR3 sequences, around 16% found once; its top ten account for under 30%. Sequences were derived from PBMCs, mostly from graft donor cells, sampled 360 days after TCRalphabeta/CD19-depleted stem cell transplant. The origin of the receptors is a boy under three years old who had a stem cell transplant for Wiskott-Aldrich syndrome, so the T cells may come from the graft donor. Both conserved end residues are part of each CDR3. A D gene is named only where the DNA matches it firmly. Size tells how often a clone was seen (once, few, many) or the class of an expanded clone, and some rows leave it out.

V,J,size,D,DNA,CDR3
TRBV7-6,TRBJ2-3,.,.,TGTGCCAGCAGCGCCTTAGGGCCTATAGATACGCAGTATTTT,CASSALGPIDTQYF
TRBV24-1,TRBJ2-3,few,.,TGTGCCACCAGTGTAGCAGATACGCAGTATTTT,CATSVADTQYF
TRBV25-1,TRBJ1-1,.,TRBD1,TGTGCCAGCCGTGGACAGGCCAGCACTGAAGCTTTCTTT,CASRGQASTEAFF
TRBV4-1,TRBJ2-7,.,TRBD1,TGCGCCAGCGCCGCGTGGGACAGGACCTACGAGCAGTACTTC,CASAAWDRTYEQYF
TRBV20-1,TRBJ1-1,many,TRBD1,TGCAGTGCTACTCCGGACAGGGTGAACACTGAAGCTTTCTTT,CSATPDRVNTEAFF
TRBV2,TRBJ1-2,few,.,TGTGCCAGCAGTACCACGGGGGAGTTTGGCTACACCTTC,CASSTTGEFGYTF
TRBV5-6,TRBJ1-5,.,TRBD1,TGTGCCAGCAGCCACCGGACAGGGTACCAGCCCCAGCATTTT,CASSHRTGYQPQHF
TRBV12-5,TRBJ2-5,.,.,TGTGCTAGTGGTCGCATGGGCGCGGAGGACTTC,CASGRMGAEDF
TRBV5-1,TRBJ1-1,few,TRBD1,TGCGCCAGCAGCTTGAGGACAGGGGCTGAAGCTTTCTTT,CASSLRTGAEAFF
TRBV12-3/TRBV12-4,TRBJ2-1,.,.,TGTGCCAGCAGTTTAGGCCTTCCCACCTTACAGAATGAGCAGTTCTTC,CASSLGLPTLQNEQFF
TRBV7-2,TRBJ2-5,few,.,TGTGCCAGCAGCTTACCCAGAAAACAAGAGACCCAGTACTTC,CASSLPRKQETQYF
TRBV11-2,TRBJ2-1,few,.,TGTGCCAGCAGCTTGGTTAGGTTCAATGAGCAGTTCTTC,CASSLVRFNEQFF
TRBV29-1,TRBJ2-1,.,.,TGCAGCGTTGAAGATTGGGCTAGGACTGAACCTTTCTTAGACTCCTACAATGAGCAGTTCTTC,CSVEDWARTEPFLDSYNEQFF
TRBV6-5,TRBJ2-2,few,TRBD2,TGTGCCAGCAGTTACTCGCTAGCGGGGGACAGGGGGGAGCTGTTTTTT,CASSYSLAGDRGELFF
TRBV12-3/TRBV12-4,TRBJ2-1,.,TRBD1,TGTGCCAGCAGTTTACTTGGGACAGGGAGTGATGAGCAGTTCTTC,CASSLLGTGSDEQFF
TRBV24-1,TRBJ2-7,few,.,TGTGCCACCAGTGACCAACACCGGGGGGAGCAGTACTTC,CATSDQHRGEQYF
TRBV11-2,TRBJ2-7,many,.,TGTGCCAGCAGCTTCCCTCTAGTCCACGAGCAGTACTTC,CASSFPLVHEQYF
TRBV6-1,TRBJ2-4,.,.,TGTGCCAGCAGTGTGGACAGCCCAAACATTCAGTACTTC,CASSVDSPNIQYF
TRBV4-3,TRBJ1-2,.,.,TGCGCCAGCAGCCAAGATGACTATAACTATGGCTACACCTTC,CASSQDDYNYGYTF
TRBV18,TRBJ2-1,.,.,TGTGCCAGCTCATGGTGGGACAATGTCAATGAGCAGTTCTTC,CASSWWDNVNEQFF
TRBV15,TRBJ2-1,many,.,TGTGCCACCAGCAGAGTTCTCAATGAGCAGTTCTTC,CATSRVLNEQFF
TRBV28,TRBJ1-1,many,TRBD1,TGTGCCAGCAGCAATATTGGCCTGGACAGGGAAGATGAAGCTTTCTTT,CASSNIGLDREDEAFF
TRBV5-1,TRBJ2-1,few,TRBD2,TGCGCCAGCAGCTTAGCTAGCGGGAGTTTGAATGAGCAGTTCTTC,CASSLASGSLNEQFF
TRBV10-3,TRBJ2-1,.,.,TGTGCCATCAGTGAAGCTGGCCGAAGGGCCTACAATGAGCAGTTCTTC,CAISEAGRRAYNEQFF
TRBV11-2,TRBJ2-3,.,.,TGTGCCAGCAGCTTAGCGTCTCTTGTGGGTACGCAGTATTTT,CASSLASLVGTQYF
TRBV29-1,TRBJ1-1,.,TRBD1,TGCAGCGTCCTCAGGGGGGGGAACACTGAAGCTTTCTTT,CSVLRGGNTEAFF
TRBV10-3,TRBJ2-3,.,TRBD1,TGTGCCATCAGTGGGACAGGGGGCGATACGCAGTATTTT,CAISGTGGDTQYF
TRBV12-3/TRBV12-4,TRBJ2-5,.,.,TGTGCCAGCAGTTTAGAACGATTCCAGTACTTC,CASSLERFQYF
TRBV20-1,TRBJ1-2,.,TRBD1,TGCAGTGCTAGAGAGATTCCTCTTCCGGGACAGGGTCAAAATGGCTATGGCTACACCTTC,CSAREIPLPGQGQNGYGYTF
TRBV6-1,TRBJ1-2,.,.,TGTGCCAGCAGTGAAAAGTCTTGGAACTATGGCTACACCTTC,CASSEKSWNYGYTF
TRBV5-1,TRBJ2-6,.,.,TGCGCCAGCAGCTTTCCTTTACAGAGTTCTGGCTCTGGGGCCAACGTCCTGACTTTC,CASSFPLQSSGSGANVLTF
TRBV18,TRBJ2-7,.,.,TGTGCCAGCGCCATGTCCGTGGGTCCCAACTACGAGCAGTACTTC,CASAMSVGPNYEQYF
TRBV7-6,TRBJ2-3,few,TRBD2,TGTGCCAGCAGCTTAATCAAGACGGGGGGTACAGATACGCAGTATTTT,CASSLIKTGGTDTQYF
TRBV27,TRBJ2-1,few,.,TGTGCCAGCAGTTTACGGGCAGCTCTTAGCTCCTACAATGAGCAGTTCTTC,CASSLRAALSSYNEQFF
TRBV28,TRBJ2-3,few,TRBD2,TGTGCCAGCAGTAGTCCTGCGCGGGGGACCACAGATACGCAGTATTTT,CASSSPARGTTDTQYF
TRBV5-1,TRBJ2-3,many,.,TGCGCCAGCAGCTTGCAGACGACTAGCACAGATACGCAGTATTTT,CASSLQTTSTDTQYF
TRBV2,TRBJ2-1,few,.,TGTGCCAGCAGTGACACGGGAAATGTTGAGCAGTTCTTC,CASSDTGNVEQFF
TRBV7-6,TRBJ1-1,.,TRBD1,TGTGCCAGCAGGTACAGGGGGAACACTGAAGCTTTCTTT,CASRYRGNTEAFF
TRBV12-3/TRBV12-4,TRBJ2-7,few,.,TGTGCCACCAGGGACAAGGAATTTGGCGAGCAGTACTTC,CATRDKEFGEQYF
TRBV7-9,TRBJ2-2,many,.,TGTGCCAGCAGCTTAGAGGCCGGGGAGCTGTTTTTT,CASSLEAGELFF
TRBV5-5,TRBJ2-5,.,.,TGTGCCAGCAGCTTGGGGCGGGTACAAGAGACCCAGTACTTC,CASSLGRVQETQYF
TRBV28,TRBJ2-5,few,TRBD1,TGTGCCAGCAGTTCTACCAGGACAGGGGCGCAAGAGACCCAGTACTTC,CASSSTRTGAQETQYF
TRBV5-1,TRBJ2-1,.,.,TGCGCCAGCGGGACTCAATCGTACAATGAGCAGTTCTTC,CASGTQSYNEQFF
TRBV12-3/TRBV12-4,TRBJ2-1,.,TRBD2,TGTGCCAGCAGTCCTACTAGCGGAAGATACAATGAGCAGTTCTTC,CASSPTSGRYNEQFF
TRBV20-1,TRBJ1-2,few,TRBD1,TGCAGTGGGACAGGGTCAAACTATGGCTACACCTTC,CSGTGSNYGYTF
TRBV6-5,TRBJ2-5,.,TRBD2,TGTGCCAGCAGTTACCTAACTAGCGGGCGAAAAGAGACCCAGTACTTC,CASSYLTSGRKETQYF
TRBV10-3,TRBJ2-4,.,.,TGTGCCATCAGTGCTGGTGATCTAGCCAAAAACATTCAGTACTTC,CAISAGDLAKNIQYF
TRBV6-5,TRBJ2-1,few,.,TGTGCCAGCAGTTACCGCCCGGGCCTCCCTGATGAGCAGTTCTTC,CASSYRPGLPDEQFF
TRBV12-3/TRBV12-4,TRBJ2-1,many,TRBD2,TGTGCCAGCAGTGGACTAGCGGACTACAATGAGCAGTTCTTC,CASSGLADYNEQFF
TRBV18,TRBJ2-7,many,TRBD1,TGTGCCAGCTCACCGAGTGACAGGGGCTACGAGCAGTACTTC,CASSPSDRGYEQYF
TRBV12-3/TRBV12-4,TRBJ2-1,few,.,TGTGCCAGCAGTTTAGGAGGTCCCGGGCAGTTCTTC,CASSLGGPGQFF
TRBV4-1,TRBJ1-2,few,.,TGCGCCAGCAGCCAAGGCCCCGGGACAATCTATGGCTACACCTTC,CASSQGPGTIYGYTF
TRBV4-1,TRBJ2-1,many,TRBD1,TGCGCCAGCAGCCGACGGGACAGTTACAATGAGCAGTTCTTC,CASSRRDSYNEQFF
TRBV20-1,TRBJ2-5,.,.,TGCAGTGCTGACCGGTGGTCTTCCCACCAAGAGACCCAGTACTTC,CSADRWSSHQETQYF
TRBV7-9,TRBJ1-1,few,TRBD1,TGTGCCAGCAGCTTGGGACAGGGGGCTGAAGCTTTCTTT,CASSLGQGAEAFF
TRBV29-1,TRBJ1-2,.,.,TGCAGCGTTGGACCACTTACTCGAAAGGGCTACACCTTC,CSVGPLTRKGYTF
TRBV24-1,TRBJ2-2,.,.,TGTGCCACCAAAAACCCATACACCGGGGAGCTGTTTTTT,CATKNPYTGELFF